Listed here are 8 T cell receptor beta chains from one sample, sequenced in a study of blood T cell repertoires in COVID-19. Sequenced by immunoSEQ multiplex PCR; TCRdb stores in-frame clones only, minus some. Of approximately 140,000 clones in the sample, about 82% were seen once. The specimen sequenced was peripheral blood. These TCRs come from a woman in her sixties or seventies with acute or convalescent COVID-19.

This sequence joins TRBV18 and TRBJ2-5; 8 bases agree with TRBD2. Germline loops: CDR1 KGHSH, CDR2 LQKENI. The CDR3 has 15 residues. Trimming at V came to 0 bases and at J to 4 bases, leaving 4 bases not matched to a gene. CDR3 sequence (DNA): TGTGCCAGCTCACCACCTTTAGCGGGGTCAGAGACCCAGTACTTC. As protein: CASSPPLAGSETQYF.

V and J are TRBV2 and TRBJ1-2; D gene ambiguous. CDR1 SNHLY and CDR2 FYNNEI come from the germline V gene. This CDR3 comprises 12 residues. The V end was cut by 7 bases, the J end by 2 bases, with 8 bases between. CDR3 amino acids: CASNPGNYGYTF. DNA for the CDR3: TGTGCCAGCAATCCGGGGAACTATGGCTACACCTTC. The full variable domain, its missing parts supplied by reference TRBV2 and TRBJ1-2, is EPEVTQTPSHQVTQMGQEVILRCVPISNHLYFYWYRQILGQKVEFLVSFYNNEISEKSEIFDDQFSVERPDGSNFTLKIRSTKLEDSAMYFCASNPGNYGYTFGSGTRLTVV.

The chain combines TRBV19 with TRBJ1-1; no clear D gene. The CDR3 is 13 amino acids. The V end lost 2 bases, the J end lost 0 bases, and 4 bases lay between the germline ends. Per the germline V gene, CDR1 is LNHDA and CDR2 is SQIVND (reference sequence). CDR3 coding DNA: TGTGCCAGTAGTATAACGGTGAACACTGAAGCTTTCTTT. Translated, it gives CASSITVNTEAFF.

CDR3 sequence (DNA): TGTGCCAGCAGCCTGTCGACCCCGGGACTATCAGCTGCCGAGCAGTACTTC. Translating it yields CASSLSTPGLSAAEQYF. The rearrangement joins TRBV7-9 to TRBJ2-7; 7 positions match TRBD2. Germline CDR1 SEHNR, CDR2 FQNEAQ (reference sequence). V gave up 5 bases and J gave up 6 bases; unmatched junction bases: 19. This CDR3 is 17 amino acids long.

V and J are TRBV11-2 and TRBJ2-7, with TRBD2 identical over 7 bases. V shed 1 base and J 6 bases; nucleotides not matched to a gene: 0. Germline assignment: CDR1 SGHAT and CDR2 FQNNGV. The CDR3 consists of 12 residues. CDR3 nucleotide sequence: TGTGCCAGCAGCTTAGGGGGGGGCGAGCAGTACTTC. It specifies CASSLGGGEQYF.

The chain is built from TRBV27 and TRBJ1-6; a weak D match, TRBD1 (6 bases). The CDR3 covers 14 residues. Germline CDR1 MNHEY, CDR2 SMNVEV (reference sequence). Trimming removed 0 bases from V and 9 bases from J, with 9 bases in between. CDR3 nucleotides: TGTGCCAGCAGTTTATCTGTCAGGGGTTCACCCCTCCACTTT. It yields the protein CASSLSVRGSPLHF.

The rearrangement uses TRBV28 and TRBJ1-4; TRBD1 agrees at 7 bases. This CDR3 contains 14 residues. V was pared by 6 bases and J by 6 bases, with 7 bases of the junction left unmatched. Germline V gene data show CDR1 as MDHEN and CDR2 as SYDVKM. The CDR3: CASSSGTVDEKLFF. CDR3 nucleotide sequence: TGTGCCAGCAGCTCCGGGACAGTCGATGAAAAACTGTTTTTT.

This clone appeared a few times. The chain combines TRBV7-8 with TRBJ1-4; D might be TRBD1 (6 bases). The CDR3 loop spans 18 amino acids. CDR1 and CDR2 (germline): SGHVS, FQNEAQ. The V gene lost 6 bases and the J gene lost 3 bases, with 23 bases spanning the gap. The CDR3, as DNA: TGTGCCAGCAGTCCAGGCGGGGGCGGGTTTAGGGCTAATGAAAAACTGTTTTTT. Its protein product is CASSPGGGGFRANEKLFF.